The sequence of this TCR beta chain was determined in a study of cytomegalovirus exposure and HLA in healthy donors. Overall study findings and caveats: Later examination showed HLA-associated TCR beta chains had greater clonal expansion than equally common others. Presence/absence analyses took donor sequencing depth as roughly uniform. CMV serostatus alone was available as immune exposure information.

Primers: 60 Vbeta forward and 13 Jbeta reverse. This table comes from immunoSEQ multiplex PCR, and its TCRdb copy is limited to in-frame clones, with some not included. The sample carries about 130,000 clones, approximately 87% recorded once. Donors were nominally healthy when sampled, though unrecorded immune exposures were likely. Germline CDR1 reads KGHSH; CDR2 reads LQKENI. The CDR3 is 15 amino acids. V was shortened by 2 bases and J by 3 bases, with 10 bases between the two germline ends. Comment on this clone: Its specificity is not known.

The clonotype comes from a man aged 18 to 35 in good health and CMV-seropositive. What was sequenced was PBMCs. The genes are TRBV18 and TRBJ2-2; D gene uncertain. CDR3 amino acids: CASSPKLTDTGELFF. CDR3 bases: TGTGCCAGCTCACCAAAGCTCACAGACACCGGGGAGCTGTTTTTT.